The present T cell receptor (beta chain) was sequenced within a study of glioma-infiltrating T cells. Study findings and constraints: Gliomas, especially low-grade, showed above-expected tissue-blood divergence; non-neoplastic patients showed below.

This clonotype turned up a few times. Its antigen is not known. Germline V gene data show CDR1 as SEHNR and CDR2 as FQNEAQ (reference sequence). Unmatched junction bases numbered 4, after V lost 5 bases and J lost 5 bases. This CDR3 region has 14 residues. Amplification of TCR alpha and beta CDR3 regions from RNA used iRepertoire nested multiplex PCR. One-step reverse transcription and amplification started from approximately 100-400 ng of tissue mRNA or PBMC total RNA. TCRdb processed the multiplex PCR reads anew with MiXCR; each CDR3 protein has one entry. The data show roughly 130,000 distinct CDR3 sequences, about 22% seen once.

The chain carries TRBV7-9 and TRBJ2-5; 11 bases line up with TRBD1. This sequence originates from a human donor with low-grade glioma or glioblastoma, undergoing nonglioma brain surgery, or in good health (not recorded which). The sequenced sample consisted of glioma tissue, nonneoplastic brain tissue, or PBMCs (not recorded which). The CDR3, as DNA: TGTGCCAGCAGCCCCGGGACAGGGGGGGAGACCCAGTACTTC. It encodes CASSPGTGGETQYF.